Listed below are T cell receptor beta chains from one sample, sequenced in a study of regulatory T cells in long-lasting Graves disease. TCRdb recomputed calls from the multiplex PCR reads with MiXCR, one row per CDR3 protein. The sample consists of roughly 430,000 distinct CDR3 sequences, roughly 15% of them appearing once. The same sample was also used in a study of T cells in Graves' hyperthyroidism and ophthalmopathy.

The sample in question was peripheral blood mononuclear cells (PBMCs), obtained at new diagnosis, from a patient treated with antithyroid drugs. Source of these receptors: a woman aged 25 to 39 with Graves disease. Each CDR3 is given with its conserved first and last residue. Fields, in order: V gene, CDR3 length, J gene, clone size, D gene, CDR3 DNA, CDR3 protein. D genes are given only for firm matches. Some rows have no size entry. The others give once, few or many, or a class for an expanded clone.

TRBV30	15	TRBJ2-4	.	.	TGTGCCTGGAGTGTTCTGAGGCAGGGTGGAAACATTCAGTACTTC	CAWSVLRQGGNIQYF
TRBV20-1	14	TRBJ2-7	many	.	TGCAGTGCTAGAGATCAGCGGCAATCCTACGAGCAGTACTTC	CSARDQRQSYEQYF
TRBV12-3/TRBV12-4	13	TRBJ1-1	many	.	TGTGCCAGCAGCCCGGGACGGGGTACTGAAGCTTTCTTT	CASSPGRGTEAFF
TRBV27	14	TRBJ2-2	few	.	TGTGCCAGCAGTCCGGGGACTCTATGGGGGGAGCTGTTTTTT	CASSPGTLWGELFF
TRBV6-1	15	TRBJ2-1	.	TRBD1	TGTGCCAGCAGCCCCACCCGGACAGGACCCAATGAGCAGTTCTTC	CASSPTRTGPNEQFF
TRBV24-1	15	TRBJ1-3	few	.	TGTGCCACCAGACGAGCTAGGGGCTCTGGAAACACCATATATTTT	CATRRARGSGNTIYF
TRBV28	15	TRBJ2-1	many	.	TGTGCCAGCAGTTTCTCGGGAAACGCCTACAATGAGCAGTTCTTC	CASSFSGNAYNEQFF
TRBV27	15	TRBJ2-7	many	TRBD1	TGTGCCAGCTCCTCACCGGGACAGGCCCCCTACGAGCAGTACTTC	CASSSPGQAPYEQYF
TRBV30	12	TRBJ2-7	.	.	TGTGCCTGGAAACGGGGAGCCTACGAGCGGTACTTC	CAWKRGAYERYF
TRBV2	14	TRBJ2-3	.	TRBD2	TGTGCCACCCTAGGGACTAAAAGCACAGATACGCAGTATTTT	CATLGTKSTDTQYF
TRBV28	16	TRBJ2-7	many	TRBD2	TGTGCCAGCAGTATCGTCCGGGACTACCGACCGTACGAGCAGTACTTC	CASSIVRDYRPYEQYF